This paragraph covers one T cell receptor (beta chain) sequence. Sequencing used immunoSEQ multiplex PCR; TCRdb keeps in-frame clones, though not all of them. The sample lists about 190,000 clones, roughly nine tenths seen once, with roughly 2.2% in the top ten. This entry comes from a study of blood T cell repertoires in COVID-19. CDR1 is SGHDN and CDR2 is FVKESK in the germline V gene. CDR3 size: 12 residues. Trimming shortened V by 4 bases and J by 6 bases, and 8 bases separated the two germline ends. This TCR was recovered from a man aged 65 to 85 with active or convalescent COVID-19. Sequenced: peripheral blood. The genes are TRBV14 and TRBJ2-3; D is ambiguous. CDR3 region: CASSRRWDTQYF. The CDR3 DNA is TGTGCCAGCAGCCGCCGGTGGGATACGCAGTATTTT.